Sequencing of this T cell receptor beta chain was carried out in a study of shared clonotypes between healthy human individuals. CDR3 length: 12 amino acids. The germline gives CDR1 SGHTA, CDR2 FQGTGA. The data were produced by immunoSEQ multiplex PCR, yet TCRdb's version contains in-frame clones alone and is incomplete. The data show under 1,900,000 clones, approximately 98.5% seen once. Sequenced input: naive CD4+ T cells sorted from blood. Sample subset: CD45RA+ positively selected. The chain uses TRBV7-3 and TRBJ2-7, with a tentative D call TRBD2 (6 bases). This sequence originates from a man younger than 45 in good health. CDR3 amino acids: CAPGRNPYEQYF. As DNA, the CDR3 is TGTGCGCCGGGGAGGAACCCCTACGAGCAGTACTTC.